The next 9 T cell receptor beta chains were all read from a single sample in a study of early T cells in non-severe SARS-CoV-2 infection. TCRdb reprocessed the 5' RACE reads via MiXCR and lists one record per CDR3 protein. The sample carries more than 95,000 distinct CDR3 sequences, 16% recorded once. Sequenced material: whole blood. These receptors were collected from an adult who was a healthcare worker with PCR-confirmed SARS-CoV-2 infection or an uninfected control (not recorded which).

The J gene is TRBJ1-2, the V gene TRBV5-4; D not resolved. The CDR3 covers 14 residues. The V gene lost 4 bases and the J gene lost 2 bases, with 12 bases spanning the gap. Germline CDR1 reads SGHNT; CDR2 reads YYREEE (reference sequence). In nucleotides, the CDR3 is TGTGCCAGCAGCCGAGCGATGGAAAACTATGGCTACACCTTC. Amino acids: CASSRAMENYGYTF.

This clonotype showed up just a few times. This chain uses TRBV12-3 or TRBV12-4 with TRBJ2-3, with 9 bases matching TRBD2. With 5 bases clipped from V and 10 bases from J, the junction kept 4 bases outside the gene matches. The CDR3 totals 12 residues. CDR3 residues: CASSPSSGAQYF. The CDR3 DNA is TGTGCCAGCAGTCCTTCTAGCGGGGCGCAGTATTTT.

The rearrangement uses TRBV19 and TRBJ2-2; D not certain. The V gene lost 4 bases and the J gene lost 1 base, with 10 bases spanning the gap. CDR1 and CDR2 from the germline V gene are LNHDA and SQIVND (reference sequence). The CDR3 consists of 15 residues. The CDR3 spells CASSRRTGNTGELFF. As DNA, the CDR3 is TGTGCCAGTAGTAGACGGACGGGGAACACCGGGGAGCTGTTTTTT. Using reference TRBV19 and TRBJ2-2 for the parts outside the CDR3, the full variable domain is DGGITQSPKYLFRKEGQNVTLSCEQNLNHDAMYWYRQDPGQGLRLIYYSQIVNDFQKGDIAEGYSVSREKKESFPLTVTSAQKNPTAFYLCASSRRTGNTGELFFGEGSRLTVL.

This clonotype was observed a few times. J is TRBJ2-7 and V is TRBV18; the D is unclear. V lost 3 bases and J lost 2, with 17 bases in between. Germline CDR1 reads KGHSH; CDR2 reads LQKENI. CDR3 length: 16 residues. The CDR3 loop reads CASSPQPRTVAYEQYF. The CDR3 nucleotides are TGTGCCAGCTCACCTCAACCACGTACCGTCGCCTACGAGCAGTACTTC.

This rearrangement joins TRBV6-2 or TRBV6-3 to TRBJ2-3; no clear D gene. There are 13 residues in the CDR3. Germline V gene lookup returns CDR1 MNHEY and CDR2 SVGEGT. Trimming removed 7 bases at V and 0 bases at J, with 8 bases between. The CDR3 is CASKRTSTDTQYF. CDR3 sequence (DNA): TGTGCCAGCAAGCGAACTAGCACAGATACGCAGTATTTT.

A few counts support this clonotype. CDR3 in amino acids: CASSLTGGNYGYTF. In nucleotides, the CDR3 is TGTGCCAGCAGCTTAACAGGGGGGAACTATGGCTACACCTTC. The chain uses TRBV7-2 and TRBJ1-2; TRBD1 matches 8 bases. V was clipped by 2 bases and J by 2 bases; unmatched bases: 1. This CDR3 has 14 amino acids. CDR1 and CDR2 from the germline V gene are SGHTA and FQGNSA.

A few counts support this clonotype. This chain joins TRBV12-3 or TRBV12-4 and TRBJ2-5; D possibly matches TRBD1 or TRBD2 (5 bases each). This CDR3 region has 13 residues. V was cut by 7 bases and J by 5 bases, with 14 bases left in between. For the CDR3, the DNA is TGTGCCAGCACCTCCCAGGGCGGGGAGACCCAGTACTTC. Protein product: CASTSQGGETQYF.

This clonotype was observed a few times. This chain connects TRBV28 to TRBJ1-3; no clear D gene. The CDR3 has 14 amino acids. In germline, CDR1 is MDHEN, CDR2 SYDVKM. V was shortened by 4 bases and J by 1 base, with 8 bases between the two germline ends. The CDR3 here is CASSSFGSGNTIYF. The CDR3 nucleotides are TGTGCCAGCAGTTCCTTTGGATCTGGAAACACCATATATTTT.

The rearrangement joins TRBV27 to TRBJ2-1; the D is unclear. Trimming cost V 0 bases and J 6 bases, with 6 bases left between them. CDR1 and CDR2 (germline): MNHEY, SMNVEV (reference sequence). CDR3 length: 13 amino acids. The CDR3 loop is CASSLSFSNEQFF. Here the CDR3 DNA reads TGTGCCAGCAGTTTATCGTTTTCCAATGAGCAGTTCTTC.